This TCR beta chain appears in the sequencing data of a study of molecular identifiers for immune sequencing clone quantification. CDR1 LGHNA and CDR2 YSLEER come from the germline V gene. This CDR3 has 16 residues. About this clonotype: Sequence at one end of the junction differs from germline and may be a read error.

TCRdb redid the calling of the PCR reads with MiXCR, one entry per CDR3 protein. The data hold hundreds of thousands of distinct CDR3 sequences, with less than 20% observed a single time. The receptor was derived from a human donor in good health. Some libraries in this study had Jurkat cell RNA spiked in. This sequence joins TRBV4-3 and TRBJ2-1, with 8 bases aligning to TRBD1. The sequenced material came from naive CD8+ T cells from blood, with Jurkat cell RNA spiked in. As to subset: FACS-sorted CD8+CD4-CCR7+CD45RA+ naive T cells. CDR3 sequence (DNA): TGCGCCAGCAGCCACGGACAGGGTCGATCCTACAATGAGCAGTCCTTC. This sequence encodes CASSHGQGRSYNEQSF.